Listed below are T cell receptor beta chains from one sample, sequenced in a study of identical twins. TCRdb independently ran MiXCR on the 5' RACE reads; one entry per CDR3 protein. The sample has approximately 630,000 distinct CDR3 sequences, under 8.5% seen once. These data are also associated with another study on yellow fever vaccine responses in identical twins.

Material for sequencing was PBMCs. The receptors originated from a woman in her late teens or twenties in good health. Both conserved end residues are part of each CDR3. The order of the fields is clone size, D gene, J gene, V gene, CDR3 DNA, CDR3 protein. The D gene is left open where the match is weak. Clone size is given for some rows only: seen once, a few or many times, or a class if the clone is expanded.

few | - | TRBJ2-7 | TRBV28 | TGTGCCAGCAGTTTCCGGGCCGGTGGCTACGAGCAGTACTTC | CASSFRAGGYEQYF
- | - | TRBJ1-1 | TRBV29-1 | TGCAGAGGACAGTGGAACACTGAAGCTTTCTTT | CRGQWNTEAFF
- | - | TRBJ1-1 | TRBV29-1 | TGCAGCGTTGAAGGTCAGGGCACTGAAGCTTTCTTT | CSVEGQGTEAFF
many | - | TRBJ2-1 | TRBV6-1 | TGTGCCAGCTCACCCGGACGGTACAATGAGCAGTTCTTC | CASSPGRYNEQFF
- | - | TRBJ2-1 | TRBV5-1 | TGCGCCAGCAGCCCGAGTGAGCAGGGTGAGCAGTTCTTC | CASSPSEQGEQFF
- | - | TRBJ2-7 | TRBV29-1 | TGCAGCGTTGAGGTTTCAGGGTACGAGCAGTACTTC | CSVEVSGYEQYF
many | TRBD2 | TRBJ2-3 | TRBV3-1 | TGTGCCAGCAGACTTACTAGCGGGAGTACAGATACGCAGTATTTT | CASRLTSGSTDTQYF
- | TRBD2 | TRBJ2-5 | TRBV2 | TGTACCCTCAGTTCCCGACTAGCGGGGGGGCAGGAGAAAGAGACCCAGTACTTC | CTLSSRLAGGQEKETQYF
many | - | TRBJ1-1 | TRBV12-3/TRBV12-4 | TGTGCCAGCAGTTTAGGGGTCCCTGAAGCTTTCTTT | CASSLGVPEAFF
few | TRBD1 | TRBJ2-7 | TRBV5-1 | TGCGCCAGCAGCTTGAGCCAGGGGGTGCCCGAGCAGTACTTC | CASSLSQGVPEQYF
- | TRBD1 | TRBJ1-5 | TRBV5-1 | TGCGCCAGCAGCCCAGGGACAGGCCGGGGGCCCCAGCATTTT | CASSPGTGRGPQHF
few | - | TRBJ2-6 | TRBV25-1 | TGTGCCAGCAGTGCAGGGAGCGGGGCCAACGTCCTGACTTTC | CASSAGSGANVLTF
few | - | TRBJ2-3 | TRBV3-1 | TGTGCCAGCAGCCAACGTAGGACAGATACGCAGTATTTT | CASSQRRTDTQYF
few | - | TRBJ1-1 | TRBV7-9 | TGTGCCAGCAGCTTTTACCGGACGGGCATGAACACTGAAGCTTTCTTT | CASSFYRTGMNTEAFF
- | - | TRBJ2-4 | TRBV29-1 | TGCAGCGTTGCCCGGGACGGACCTCAGTACTTC | CSVARDGPQYF
- | TRBD1 | TRBJ2-3 | TRBV6-2/TRBV6-3 | TGTGCCAGCACCCGACAGGGTGGAGTCAGGGATACGCAGTATTTT | CASTRQGGVRDTQYF
few | - | TRBJ1-3 | TRBV7-8 | TGTGCCAGCAGCCGGCGGGGAAGAAACACCATATATTTT | CASSRRGRNTIYF
many | TRBD1 | TRBJ2-6 | TRBV10-3 | TGTGCCATCAGTGGACAGGGGCCTCGTTCTGGGGCCAACGTCCTGACTTTC | CAISGQGPRSGANVLTF
- | - | TRBJ1-4 | TRBV29-1 | TGCAGCGCCGGCGACAGGTTTAATGAAAAACTGTTTTTT | CSAGDRFNEKLFF
many | - | TRBJ2-3 | TRBV3-1 | TGTGCCAGCAGCCGGGGTAGCGGCCCAGATACGCAGTATTTT | CASSRGSGPDTQYF
few | - | TRBJ1-4 | TRBV5-8 | TGTGCCAGCAGCTTGCCAGGGGTCAGGGGTGAAAAACTGTTTTTT | CASSLPGVRGEKLFF
few | - | TRBJ2-3 | TRBV12-3/TRBV12-4 | TGTGCCAGCAGTTTAAGGCTAGCGACAGATACGCAGTATTTT | CASSLRLATDTQYF
few | TRBD1 | TRBJ1-2 | TRBV12-3/TRBV12-4 | TGTGCCAGCAGCGACCCCGGGACAGGGGTTCATGGCTACACCTTC | CASSDPGTGVHGYTF
many | - | TRBJ2-5 | TRBV5-1 | TGCGCCAGCAGCCCACTGGGAGACAAAGAGACCCAGTACTTC | CASSPLGDKETQYF
- | - | TRBJ2-2 | TRBV5-4 | TGTGCCAGCAGCGACCTCGTTTCCGGGGAGCTGTTTTTT | CASSDLVSGELFF
few | TRBD2 | TRBJ2-2 | TRBV12-3/TRBV12-4 | TGTGCCAGCAGATCCGGACTAGCGCTCACCGGGGAGCTGTTTTTT | CASRSGLALTGELFF
- | TRBD1 | TRBJ2-5 | TRBV7-2 | TGTGCCAGCAGCTTAGCCTCGGGACAGGGTGTGACCCAGTACTTC | CASSLASGQGVTQYF
many | TRBD2 | TRBJ2-7 | TRBV3-1 | TGTGCCAGCAGCCCCTCCCCGGGAGGGGCCTACGAGCAGTACTTC | CASSPSPGGAYEQYF
many | - | TRBJ2-5 | TRBV6-5 | TGTGCCAGCAGTTACTCTGGAGGGTTAAAGACCCAGTACTTC | CASSYSGGLKTQYF
- | - | TRBJ1-2 | TRBV9 | TGTGCCAGCAGCACCACAGTTACCTATGGCTACACCTTC | CASSTTVTYGYTF
few | TRBD1 | TRBJ1-2 | TRBV9 | TGTGCCAGCAGCGCCGACCGGGACAGGGGCGGCTACACCTTC | CASSADRDRGGYTF
many | - | TRBJ1-3 | TRBV9 | TGTGCCAGCAGCCCGGACGGATACTCTGGAAACACCATATATTTT | CASSPDGYSGNTIYF
- | TRBD2 | TRBJ2-1 | TRBV12-3/TRBV12-4 | TGTGCCAGCAGTACCCAGGGGACTAGGAGCGATGAGCAGTTCTTC | CASSTQGTRSDEQFF
- | - | TRBJ2-3 | TRBV5-5 | TGTGCCAGCAGCCTGCTACTAGAGGCGACAGATACGCAGTATTTT | CASSLLLEATDTQYF
many | - | TRBJ2-3 | TRBV12-3/TRBV12-4 | TGTGCCAGCAGTTTAAATGACGCAGGGGCGCAGTATTTT | CASSLNDAGAQYF
few | - | TRBJ2-1 | TRBV5-1 | TGCGCCAGCAGCCTCCGGGACGTACCGACCAATGAGCAGTTCTTC | CASSLRDVPTNEQFF
- | TRBD2 | TRBJ2-2 | TRBV3-1 | TGTGCCAGCAGCCAAGTGACTAGCGGGAGGACGAACACCGGGGAGCTGTTTTTT | CASSQVTSGRTNTGELFF
many | - | TRBJ1-1 | TRBV10-3 | TGTGCCATCAGTGAAGAGGGGAGGGGACATTTAGCGGAAGCTTTCTTT | CAISEEGRGHLAEAFF
many | TRBD1 | TRBJ2-5 | TRBV15 | TGTGCCACCAGCGATTGGGACAGGGCGATGGAGACCCAGTACTTC | CATSDWDRAMETQYF
many | - | TRBJ2-7 | TRBV20-1 | TGCAGTGCGGTTGGCAGGGTCTACGAGCAGTACTTC | CSAVGRVYEQYF
many | - | TRBJ2-5 | TRBV29-1 | TGCAGCGTTAATGAACAGGGAAAGACCCAGTACTTC | CSVNEQGKTQYF
many | - | TRBJ2-2 | TRBV7-9 | TGTGCCAGCAGGACTACGGGCACCGGGGAGCTGTTTTTT | CASRTTGTGELFF
few | - | TRBJ2-3 | TRBV5-1 | TGCGCCAGCAGCTCGGAACGGGGCGGAGATACGCAGTATTTT | CASSSERGGDTQYF
few | - | TRBJ2-1 | TRBV28 | TGTGCCAGCAGTTCTAATTGGGAGCAGTTCTTC | CASSSNWEQFF
- | TRBD1 | TRBJ2-3 | TRBV5-1 | TGCGCCAGCAGCTTCACCGGGACAGGGGTTGCAGATACGCAGTATTTT | CASSFTGTGVADTQYF
- | - | TRBJ2-7 | TRBV18 | TGTGCCAGCTCACCATCGTCCGGGCGGTTCGAGCAGTACTTC | CASSPSSGRFEQYF
many | - | TRBJ1-4 | TRBV6-1 | TGTGCCAGCAGTCGTGGCTATAATGAAAAACTGTTTTTT | CASSRGYNEKLFF
few | - | TRBJ2-1 | TRBV29-1 | TGCAGCGTTCAAGACGGCCAGGGGCAGTTCTTC | CSVQDGQGQFF
- | - | TRBJ1-1 | TRBV7-8 | TGTGCCAGCAAGACAGGCGGGGGGAACACTGAAGCTTTCTTT | CASKTGGGNTEAFF
few | - | TRBJ2-5 | TRBV20-1 | TGCAGTGCTAGGAGGGGGTCGGAGACCCAGTACTTC | CSARRGSETQYF
many | TRBD1 | TRBJ1-2 | TRBV29-1 | TGCAGCGTTGGACAGGGGGGTTACTATGGCTACACCTTC | CSVGQGGYYGYTF
few | TRBD2 | TRBJ2-1 | TRBV5-1 | TGCGCCAGCAGCTTGTGGCCTAGCGGGGGACCGAACAATGAGCAGTTCTTC | CASSLWPSGGPNNEQFF
few | - | TRBJ2-1 | TRBV18 | TGTGCCAGCTCACCACCAACTTCCGGCAATGAGCAGTTCTTC | CASSPPTSGNEQFF
- | TRBD1 | TRBJ1-2 | TRBV7-9 | TGTGCCAGCGGCCCACAGGGGACCCCCTATGGCTACACCTTC | CASGPQGTPYGYTF
- | TRBD1 | TRBJ2-3 | TRBV12-3/TRBV12-4 | TGTGCCAGCAGTTTGGGGACAGGGATCACAGATACGCAGTATTTT | CASSLGTGITDTQYF
few | - | TRBJ1-1 | TRBV12-3/TRBV12-4 | TGTGCCAGCACCCCGAGCTGGAATATGAACACTGAAGCTTTCTTT | CASTPSWNMNTEAFF
- | TRBD2 | TRBJ2-3 | TRBV4-1 | TGCGCCAGCAGCCCCATTTTAGCGGGGGGTTCAAATACGCAGTATTTT | CASSPILAGGSNTQYF
few | TRBD2 | TRBJ2-5 | TRBV11-2 | TGTGCCAGCAGCTCGAAACCGGGACTAGCGTTTGAGACCCAGTACTTC | CASSSKPGLAFETQYF
few | TRBD2 | TRBJ2-2 | TRBV12-3/TRBV12-4 | TGTGCCAGCAGTTTCAGCGGGGGCTACCGGGACACCGGGGAGCTGTTTTTT | CASSFSGGYRDTGELFF
many | - | TRBJ1-1 | TRBV4-1 | TGCGCCAGCAGCCAAGTGATGGACACCTCCAACACTGAAGCTTTCTTT | CASSQVMDTSNTEAFF